This T cell receptor beta chain was profiled in a study of blood T cells in healthy people across ages. General study points: Estimated diversity, derived from one million T cells, was regarded as an underestimate.

Donors were systemically healthy Caucasian individuals from Russia aged roughly 6 to 95 years. Peripheral blood, roughly 11 milliliters per donor, was collected. PCR was performed a second time for about 7 to 12 cycles using a sample-barcoded 5' primer and a J-beta primer mix. Every sample produced at least 3 million CDR3-containing paired-end reads. TCRdb called the 5' RACE reads again in MiXCR, with one record for every CDR3 protein. Of over 600,000 distinct CDR3 sequences listed, approximately 53% are singletons. Germline V gene lookup returns CDR1 DFQATT and CDR2 SNEGSKA (reference sequence). The CDR3 spans 11 residues. With regard to this clonotype: What it binds is unknown. A junction end diverges from the germline sequence, so it may reflect a read error.

The chain carries TRBV20-1 and TRBJ2-5; no definite D call. The better agreement between TRBJ2-4 and the DNA end casts doubt on the J call. Sequencing was done on a sample of blood. The sequence came from a man aged 35-49 years in good health. The CDR3 region has the DNA TGCAGTGCCGGAGCCAAAAGCATTCAGTACTTC. This gives the protein CSAGAKSIQYF.